This T cell receptor beta chain was recorded in a study of neurological immune-mediated disorders. The cDNA was produced through 5'RACE with 10-nucleotide random UMIs. TCRdb used MiXCR to reprocess the 5' RACE reads, holding one entry per CDR3 protein. The sample carries 100,000 or so distinct CDR3 sequences, roughly an eighth recorded once. Time point reported: longitudinal time-point 2. Unsorted libraries came from 2 million PBMCs stored at -80 °C. This clonotype was counted many times. Sequencing used PBMCs. This receptor was identified in a female donor with HTLV-1-associated myelopathy (HAM/TSP).

CDR3 sequence: CASSLAGHYIPDTQYF. The CDR3 region has the DNA TGCGCCAGCAGCTTGGCCGGGCATTATATCCCTGATACGCAGTATTTT. The rearrangement uses TRBV5-1 and TRBJ2-3; D is ambiguous. This CDR3 spans 16 amino acids. Trimming cost V 0 bases and J 6 bases, with 17 bases left between them. Germline V gene lookup returns CDR1 SGHRS and CDR2 YFSETQ. Full variable domain (rest looked up from reference TRBV5-1 and TRBJ2-3): KAGVTQTPRYLIKTRGQQVTLSCSPISGHRSVSWYQQTPGQGLQFLFEYFSETQRNKGNFPGRFSGRQFSNSRSEMNVSTLELGDSALYLCASSLAGHYIPDTQYFGPGTRLTVL.